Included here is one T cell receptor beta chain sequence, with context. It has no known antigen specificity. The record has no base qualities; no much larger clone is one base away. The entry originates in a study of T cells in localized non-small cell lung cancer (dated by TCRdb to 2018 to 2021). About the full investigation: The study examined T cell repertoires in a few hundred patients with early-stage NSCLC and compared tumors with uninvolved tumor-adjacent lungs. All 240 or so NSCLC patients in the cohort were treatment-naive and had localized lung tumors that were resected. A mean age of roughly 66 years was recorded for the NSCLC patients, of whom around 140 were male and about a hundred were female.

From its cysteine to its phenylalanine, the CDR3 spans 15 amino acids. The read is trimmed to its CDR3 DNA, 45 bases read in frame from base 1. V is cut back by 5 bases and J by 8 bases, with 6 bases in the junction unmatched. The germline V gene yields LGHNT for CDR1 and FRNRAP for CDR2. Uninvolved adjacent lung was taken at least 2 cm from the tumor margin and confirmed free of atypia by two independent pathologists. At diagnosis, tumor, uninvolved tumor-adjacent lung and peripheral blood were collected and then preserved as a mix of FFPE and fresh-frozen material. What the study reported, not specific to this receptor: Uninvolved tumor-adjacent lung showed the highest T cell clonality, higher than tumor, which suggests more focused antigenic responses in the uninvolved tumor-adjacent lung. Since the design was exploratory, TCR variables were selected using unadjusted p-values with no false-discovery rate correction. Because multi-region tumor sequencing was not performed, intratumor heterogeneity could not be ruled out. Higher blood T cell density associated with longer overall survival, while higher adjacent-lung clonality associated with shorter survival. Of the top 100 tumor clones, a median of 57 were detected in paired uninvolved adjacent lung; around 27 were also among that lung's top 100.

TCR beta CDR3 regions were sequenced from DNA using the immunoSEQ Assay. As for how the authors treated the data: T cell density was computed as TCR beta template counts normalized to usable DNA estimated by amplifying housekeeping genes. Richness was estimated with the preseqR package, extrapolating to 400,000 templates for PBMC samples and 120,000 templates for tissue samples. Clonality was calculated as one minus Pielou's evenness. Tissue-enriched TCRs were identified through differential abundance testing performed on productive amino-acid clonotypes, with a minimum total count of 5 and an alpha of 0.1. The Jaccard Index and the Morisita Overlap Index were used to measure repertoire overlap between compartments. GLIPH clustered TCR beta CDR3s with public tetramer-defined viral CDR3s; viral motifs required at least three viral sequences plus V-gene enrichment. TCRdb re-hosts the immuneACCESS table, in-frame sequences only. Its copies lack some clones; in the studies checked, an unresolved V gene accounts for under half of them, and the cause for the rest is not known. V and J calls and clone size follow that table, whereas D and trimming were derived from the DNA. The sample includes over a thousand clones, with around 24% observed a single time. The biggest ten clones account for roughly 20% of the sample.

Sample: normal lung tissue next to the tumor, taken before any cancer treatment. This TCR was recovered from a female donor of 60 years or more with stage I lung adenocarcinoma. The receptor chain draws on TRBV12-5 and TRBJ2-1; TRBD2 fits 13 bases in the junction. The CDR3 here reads CASGPGTSGTDEQFF. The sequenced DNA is TGTGCTAGTGGTCCTGGGACTAGCGGGACGGATGAGCAGTTCTTC.